These 27 T cell receptor beta chains were sequenced from one sample in a study of tumor-infiltrating lymphocytes in localized non-small cell lung cancer. Clones were sequenced by immunoSEQ multiplex PCR, and TCRdb holds only the in-frame ones, with some missing. The data show some 8,000 clones, approximately 79% seen once. Sequencing was performed on uninvolved lung tissue not adjacent to the tumor. Receptor source: a human donor with non-small cell lung cancer.

This chain joins TRBV6-1 and TRBJ1-2; D remains unclear. Trimming took off 0 bases at V and 1 base at J, with 18 bases between the two ends. Germline-derived CDR1 and CDR2 are MNHNS and SASEGT. The CDR3 covers 18 residues. The CDR3 DNA follows: TGTGCCAGCAGTGAAGCGCTTAGTCGTACAGCGAGTAACTATGGCTACACCTTC. This encodes CASSEALSRTASNYGYTF.

The rearrangement links TRBV6-4 to TRBJ2-1; TRBD2 matches 8 bases. Germline lookup yields CDR1 MRHNA and CDR2 SNTAGT. V lost 7 bases to trimming and J lost 6 bases; unmatched junction nucleotides: 8. CDR3 length: 14 amino acids. The CDR3 DNA sequence: TGTGCCAGCATCCTACAGCGGGAGACCAATGAGCAGTTCTTC. It yields the protein CASILQRETNEQFF.

This rearrangement joins TRBV19 to TRBJ2-3; a possible D gene is TRBD1 (6 bases). Deletions cut 7 bases from V and 3 bases from J, with 20 bases between. Germline CDR1 is LNHDA and CDR2 is SQIVND (reference sequence). This CDR3 comprises 16 residues. The CDR3, as DNA: TGTGCCAGTAAGATGGCAGGGACATATGGTACAGATACGCAGTATTTT. Encoded protein: CASKMAGTYGTDTQYF.

This clone was counted once. The genes are TRBV30 and TRBJ1-1; no definite D call. Per the germline V gene, CDR1 is GTSNPN and CDR2 is SVGIG (reference sequence). The CDR3 has 13 amino acids. Trimming removed 4 bases from V and 10 bases from J, with 19 bases in between. CDR3 sequence (DNA): TGTGCCTGGACCTCTTCGGGAAAAGGTAGAGCTTTCTTT. Protein product: CAWTSSGKGRAFF.

V gene TRBV10-1 combines with J gene TRBJ1-1; D gene ambiguous. The CDR3 is 13 amino acids. V was shortened by 0 bases and J by 4 bases, with 6 bases between the two germline ends. CDR1 WNHNN and CDR2 SYGVQD come from the germline V gene (reference sequence). The CDR3 spells CASSESYSTEAFF. CDR3 nucleotides: TGCGCCAGCAGTGAGTCCTACAGCACTGAAGCTTTCTTT.

This clone turned up a few times. The chain has TRBV5-4 and TRBJ1-1; D is unclear. Germline CDR1 SGHNT, CDR2 YYREEE (reference sequence). The CDR3 extends over 14 amino acids. V dropped 5 bases and J dropped 1 base, with 12 bases sitting between them. The CDR3 region has the DNA TGTGCCAGCAGAATAACAGCCCAGAACACTGAAGCTTTCTTT. It encodes CASRITAQNTEAFF. The whole variable domain, filled in from reference TRBV5-4 and TRBJ1-1, reads ETGVTQSPTHLIKTRGQQVTLRCSSQSGHNTVSWYQQALGQGPQFIFQYYREEENGRGNFPPRFSGLQFPNYSSELNVNALELDDSALYLCASRITAQNTEAFFGQGTRLTVV.

This clone is a singleton in its sample. The rearrangement links TRBV5-6 to TRBJ1-2; D remains unclear. This CDR3 is built from 18 residues. The V end was cut by 0 bases, the J end by 4 bases, with 22 bases between. The germline V gene encodes CDR1 SGHDT and CDR2 YYEEEE. DNA of the CDR3: TGTGCCAGCAGCTTGGAGGGCCCGACGGCGTCGCGTGGCTATGGCTACACCTTC. Translation gives CASSLEGPTASRGYGYTF.

This chain uses TRBV30 with TRBJ2-2; D is possibly TRBD1 (5 bases). CDR1 is GTSNPN and CDR2 is SVGIG in the germline V gene (reference sequence). With 0 bases removed from V and 8 bases from J, the gap between germline ends came to 10 bases. The CDR3 sequence is 13 residues long. The DNA for the CDR3 is TGTGCCTGGAGTGTAGGGGTTTTGGGGGAGCTGTTTTTT. This encodes CAWSVGVLGELFF.

This clone is a singleton in its sample. This sequence joins TRBV30 and TRBJ2-7; D is possibly TRBD1 (6 bases). Germline V lookup: CDR1 GTSNPN, CDR2 SVGIG (reference sequence). The V end was cut by 2 bases, the J end by 5 bases, with 13 bases between. CDR3 length: 13 residues. The CDR3 reads CAWSFQQGNEQYF. The CDR3, as DNA: TGTGCCTGGAGTTTCCAACAGGGCAACGAGCAGTACTTC. Using reference TRBV30 and TRBJ2-7 for the parts outside the CDR3, the full variable domain is SQTIHQWPATLVQPVGSPLSLECTVEGTSNPNLYWYRQAAGRGLQLLFYSVGIGQISSEVPQNLSASRPQDRQFILSSKKLLLSDSGFYLCAWSFQQGNEQYFGPGTRLTVT.

The chain has TRBV6-6 and TRBJ2-1; D is undetermined. This CDR3 contains 13 residues. The germline gives CDR1 MNHNY, CDR2 SVGAGI (reference sequence). Trimming took off 6 bases at V and 8 bases at J, with 14 bases between the two ends. CDR3 bases: TGTGCCAGCAGGTGGGGATTCAGCGATGAGCAGTTCTTC. Residues: CASRWGFSDEQFF.

This chain uses TRBV5-1 with TRBJ2-3; possibly TRBD2 for D (7 bases). Germline V gives CDR1 SGHRS, CDR2 YFSETQ. Deletions cut 6 bases from V and 6 bases from J, with 20 bases between. The CDR3 loop spans 15 amino acids. CDR3 DNA sequence: TGCGCCAGCACCTCCTTCCCGGGGGGCGGTGATACGCAGTATTTT. Translation: CASTSFPGGGDTQYF.

The chain links TRBV2 to TRBJ1-1, with D tentatively TRBD1 (6 bases). Trimming pared 6 bases from V and 4 bases from J, leaving 15 bases between. The germline gives CDR1 SNHLY, CDR2 FYNNEI. The CDR3 runs to 14 residues. For the CDR3, the DNA is TGTGCCAGCAGGGGAACAGGGACGGGCACTGAAGCTTTCTTT. Translated, it gives CASRGTGTGTEAFF.

This clone has only one observation. The chain is built from TRBV6-5 and TRBJ2-7, with TRBD2 matching over 8 bases. The V gene's germline CDR1 is MNHEY and CDR2 SVGAGI. The CDR3 runs 15 residues. J was trimmed by 2 bases and V by 5 bases; bases with no gene match: 8. The DNA for the CDR3 is TGTGCCAGCAGTCAGCCGGGACTAGGGACCTACGAGCAGTACTTC. It codes for CASSQPGLGTYEQYF.

This chain connects TRBV30 to TRBJ2-7; D call uncertain. This CDR3 region has 12 residues. Germline V gives CDR1 GTSNPN, CDR2 SVGIG (reference sequence). V gave up 3 bases and J gave up 5 bases, with 11 bases separating them. The DNA for the CDR3 is TGTGCCTGGAGCCCCCAGGAAGACGAGCAGTACTTC. Amino acids: CAWSPQEDEQYF.

By proportion, this clone is medium-sized. The V and J genes are TRBV27 and TRBJ1-2; D not certain. V was pared by 0 bases and J by 8 bases, with 13 bases between. Germline V gives CDR1 MNHEY, CDR2 SMNVEV (reference sequence). This CDR3 has 14 residues. CDR3 in amino acids: CASSLSNQEGGYTF. In DNA, the CDR3 is TGTGCCAGCAGTTTATCGAACCAGGAAGGCGGCTACACCTTC.

The CDR3 is CASSLGGDRVYGYTF. CDR3 nucleotide sequence: TGCGCCAGCAGCCTGGGAGGGGATAGGGTCTATGGCTACACCTTC. The rearrangement joins TRBV5-1 to TRBJ1-2; D perhaps matches TRBD1 (5 bases). This CDR3 is 15 amino acids long. V lost 4 bases, J lost 4 bases, and 17 bases lay in between. CDR1 SGHRS and CDR2 YFSETQ come from the germline V gene.

This clone qualifies as large (0.1 to 1%). The chain couples TRBV7-3 to TRBJ1-1; D not resolved. Germline V gene lookup returns CDR1 SGHTA and CDR2 FQGTGA. This CDR3 has 15 amino acids. V lost 1 base, J lost 1 base, and 10 bases lay in between. CDR3 coding DNA: TGTGCCAGCAGCTTAATTCTTCATGGGAACACTGAAGCTTTCTTT. Encoded protein: CASSLILHGNTEAFF.

With respect to this clone: Sequence at one end of the junction differs from germline and may be a read error. The chain carries TRBV2 and TRBJ2-3; 12 bases are a match to TRBD2. This CDR3 contains 15 residues. The germline gives CDR1 SNHLY, CDR2 FYNNEI. The CDR3 bases are TGTGCCAGCAGCGTGACTAGCGGGAGCAAAGATACGCAGTATTTT. The encoded protein is CASSVTSGSKDTQYF.

The chain's CDR3 is CATQTGADVHGYTF. The DNA of the CDR3 is TGTGCCACCCAGACAGGGGCCGACGTACATGGCTACACCTTC. V gene TRBV7-8 combines with J gene TRBJ1-2; the match to TRBD1 covers 8 bases. The CDR3 is 14 residues long. The germline V gene encodes CDR1 SGHVS and CDR2 FQNEAQ. V trimming: 10 bases; J trimming: 6 bases; junction bases outside the gene matches: 13.

The V call is TRBV29-1, the J call TRBJ1-1; D unclear. Germline V gene data show CDR1 as SQVTM and CDR2 as ANQGSEA. V was shortened by 7 bases and J by 0 bases, with 9 bases between the two germline ends. This CDR3 is 12 amino acids long. CDR3 protein: CSGKQLNTEAFF. CDR3 bases: TGCAGCGGGAAACAGCTGAACACTGAAGCTTTCTTT.

CDR3 DNA: TGTGCCAGCGGCATAGCGGGAGTGGGTGGGTACGAGCAGTACTTC. Its protein product is CASGIAGVGGYEQYF. The rearrangement joins TRBV27 to TRBJ2-7; TRBD2 aligns across 9 bases. V dropped 8 bases and J dropped 4; count of bases not matched to a gene: 12. From germline, CDR1 is MNHEY and CDR2 SMNVEV (reference sequence). This CDR3 has 15 amino acids.

This chain joins TRBV5-1 and TRBJ2-7; 12 nucleotides match TRBD2. The CDR3 sequence is 16 residues long. Germline values: CDR1 SGHRS, CDR2 YFSETQ. V lost 4 bases, J lost 0 bases, and 5 bases stayed unmatched. This chain's CDR3 is CASSQTTSGSSYEQYF. The CDR3, as DNA: TGCGCCAGCAGCCAAACGACTAGCGGGAGCTCCTACGAGCAGTACTTC. The full variable domain, with the rest looked up from reference TRBV5-1 and TRBJ2-7, is KAGVTQTPRYLIKTRGQQVTLSCSPISGHRSVSWYQQTPGQGLQFLFEYFSETQRNKGNFPGRFSGRQFSNSRSEMNVSTLELGDSALYLCASSQTTSGSSYEQYFGPGTRLTVT.

The J gene is TRBJ1-2, the V gene TRBV5-1; 7 bases line up with TRBD1. The CDR3 runs 15 residues. V dropped 2 bases and J dropped 4; count of bases not matched to a gene: 8. Germline V gene data show CDR1 as SGHRS and CDR2 as YFSETQ. The chain's CDR3 is CASSFDRAGLYGYTF. For the CDR3, the DNA is TGCGCCAGCAGCTTCGACAGGGCTGGACTCTATGGCTACACCTTC.

V gene TRBV27 combines with J gene TRBJ2-7; the D is unclear. The germline gives CDR1 MNHEY, CDR2 SMNVEV (reference sequence). V was cut by 6 bases and J by 1 base, with 16 bases left in between. The CDR3 covers 15 residues. As DNA, the CDR3 is TGTGCCAGCAGACAGCGCTTGACCGAATCCTACGAGCAGTACTTC. Amino acids: CASRQRLTESYEQYF.

This clone is a singleton in its sample. The chain combines TRBV14 with TRBJ1-2, with 7 bases that match TRBD1. The CDR3 has 13 amino acids. The ends lost 4 bases at V and 7 bases at J; junction bases unmatched: 6. The germline CDR1 and CDR2 sequences are SGHDN and FVKESK. The CDR3 here is CASSPIWTGGYTF. For the CDR3, the DNA is TGTGCCAGCAGCCCCATCTGGACAGGTGGCTACACCTTC.

V gene TRBV28 combines with J gene TRBJ2-6; D unclear. Germline V gives CDR1 MDHEN, CDR2 SYDVKM. Trimming pared 2 bases from V and 0 bases from J, leaving 2 bases between. This CDR3 contains 14 residues. This CDR3 is CASSLNSGANVLTF. The CDR3 coding sequence is TGTGCCAGCAGTTTAAACTCTGGGGCCAACGTCCTGACTTTC.

The V call is TRBV30, the J call TRBJ1-1; D not resolved. This CDR3 is built from 14 residues. The germline V gene has CDR1 GTSNPN and CDR2 SVGIG (reference sequence). Trimming removed 2 bases at V and 4 bases at J, with 14 bases between. Written as DNA, the CDR3 is TGTGCCTGGAGTCTCGAAGGGCGGGGCACTGAAGCTTTCTTT. It codes for CAWSLEGRGTEAFF.